These 13 T cell receptor beta chains came from one sample sequenced in a study of blood T cell repertoires in COVID-19. The method was immunoSEQ multiplex PCR; TCRdb's version includes in-frame clones alone and lacks a portion of them. This table has 150,000 or so clones, roughly 83% appearing once. Sequencing was done on a sample of peripheral blood. The receptor set was obtained from a woman aged 55-70 years with COVID-19, enrolled during active disease.

The chain has TRBV3-1 (or the pseudogene TRBV3-2) and TRBJ2-6, with 7 bases lining up with TRBD2. Looked up from germline, CDR1 is LGHDT and CDR2 is YNNKEL (reference sequence). V lost 4 bases to trimming and J lost 0 bases; unmatched junction nucleotides: 6. CDR3 length equals 17 residues. The CDR3 DNA is TGTGCCAGCAGCCTTCGACTAGCACCCTCTGGGGCCAACGTCCTGACTTTC. This encodes CASSLRLAPSGANVLTF.

In this sample, this clone turned up once. This chain joins TRBV6-5 and TRBJ2-7, with TRBD2 as a possible D gene (5 bases). Trimming stripped 6 bases from V and 3 bases from J, with 15 bases between. The CDR3 has 14 amino acids. Germline CDR1 MNHEY, CDR2 SVGAGI. The CDR3 DNA reads TGTGCCAGCAGCCCCTCGGGATCCTTCTACGAGCAGTACTTC. Amino acid sequence: CASSPSGSFYEQYF.

The chain joins TRBV6-5 to TRBJ2-5; 9 bases match TRBD2. V lost 0 bases to trimming and J lost 1 base; unmatched junction nucleotides: 0. The length of the CDR3 is 15 residues. The germline V gene has CDR1 MNHEY and CDR2 SVGAGI. For the CDR3, the DNA is TGTGCCAGCAGTTACTCGCGGGGGGGCCAAGAGACCCAGTACTTC. Protein: CASSYSRGGQETQYF.

The chain employs TRBV7-3 and TRBJ2-2, with 7 bases fitting TRBD1. V shed 9 bases and J 7 bases; nucleotides not matched to a gene: 8. Germline V CDR1 and CDR2: SGHTA, FQGTGA. The CDR3 has 13 residues. CDR3 DNA: TGTGCCAGTGGGGGACAGTATAGCGGGGAGCTGTTTTTT. Its protein product is CASGGQYSGELFF.

The V gene is TRBV9, the J gene TRBJ2-2; tentative D call: TRBD2 (5 bases). The V and J ends lost 0 bases and 7 bases respectively, with 13 bases between them. Per germline, CDR1 SGDLS and CDR2 YYNGEE. CDR3 size: 15 residues. For the CDR3, the DNA is TGTGCCAGCAGCGTAGCTGAGCGAGGGATCGGGGAGCTGTTTTTT. This encodes CASSVAERGIGELFF.

The V call is TRBV15, the J call TRBJ1-2; 8 bases are a match to TRBD1. This CDR3 region has 17 residues. The germline CDR1 and CDR2 sequences are LNHNV and YYDKDF (reference sequence). Trimming at V came to 5 bases and at J to 7 bases, leaving 18 bases not matched to a gene. The CDR3 coding sequence is TGTGCCACCAGCCCAGGGACAGGCGATAACTCCTACAGTGGCTACACCTTC. Translated: CATSPGTGDNSYSGYTF.

This chain uses TRBV18 with TRBJ2-1, with D hard to call. V lost 0 bases, J lost 4 bases, and 10 bases lay in between. The CDR3 has 15 residues. In germline, CDR1 is KGHSH, CDR2 LQKENI. Written as DNA, the CDR3 is TGTGCCAGCTCACCACCGAAGCCCGGGTACAATGAGCAGTTCTTC. This encodes CASSPPKPGYNEQFF.

Notes on this clone: It is likely a read error, because the conserved phenylalanine at the end of the CDR3 is missing. Because the CDR3's place on the DNA is in doubt, the DNA is left out and the CDR3 is given as listed by TCRdb. The chain couples TRBV11-2 to TRBJ1-2; TRBD1 is taken as the D call from the table, unchecked against the DNA. The CDR3 region is 13 residues in length, termini included. Germline V CDR1 and CDR2: SGHAT, FQNNGV. The CDR3 loop reads CASSPTRRGGAVT.

The chain recombines TRBV5-1 with TRBJ2-5, with 8 bases aligning to TRBD2. CDR3 length: 16 residues. After removal of 0 bases from V and 2 bases from J, the junction contained 6 bases not matched to a gene. Germline CDR1 is SGHRS and CDR2 is YFSETQ. The CDR3 nucleotides read TGCGCCAGCAGCTTGGCGGTAGCGGGAAGGCAAGAGACCCAGTACTTC. Translated: CASSLAVAGRQETQYF. Based on the CDR3 plus reference TRBV5-1 and TRBJ2-5, the full variable domain is KAGVTQTPRYLIKTRGQQVTLSCSPISGHRSVSWYQQTPGQGLQFLFEYFSETQRNKGNFPGRFSGRQFSNSRSEMNVSTLELGDSALYLCASSLAVAGRQETQYFGPGTRLLVL.

The V call is TRBV12-5, the J call TRBJ2-1, with 11 bases fitting TRBD2. Losses at the gene ends were 0 bases for V and 5 bases for J; bases not matched to a gene: 9. Germline V lookup: CDR1 LGHNT, CDR2 FRNRAP. The CDR3 runs to 18 residues. This chain's CDR3 is CASGLVQASGRRNNEQFF. In DNA form, the CDR3 reads TGTGCTAGTGGTTTGGTACAGGCTAGCGGGAGGAGGAACAATGAGCAGTTCTTC. The full variable domain, in which reference TRBV12-5 and TRBJ2-1 provide the parts outside the CDR3, is DARVTQTPRHKVTEMGQEVTMRCQPILGHNTVFWYRQTMMQGLELLAYFRNRAPLDDSGMPKDRFSAEMPDATLATLKIQPSEPRDSAVYFCASGLVQASGRRNNEQFFGPGTRLTVL.

This clone was found a few times. J is TRBJ1-3 and V is TRBV24-1; unclear D gene. Germline V gives CDR1 KGHDR, CDR2 SFDVKD. Between the trimmed V and J ends, which lost 6 bases and 0 bases, there was a span of 8 bases. The CDR3 spans 14 residues. The CDR3 coding sequence is TGTGCCACCAGTCTCGGGTCCTCTGGAAACACCATATATTTT. This translates into CATSLGSSGNTIYF.

V is TRBV6-2 or TRBV6-3 and J is TRBJ1-2; 9 bases align to TRBD1. CDR3 length: 15 amino acids. Germline assignment: CDR1 MNHEY and CDR2 SVGEGT. Trimming at V came to 2 bases and at J to 2 bases, leaving 3 bases not matched to a gene. The CDR3 DNA reads TGTGCCAGCAGTTACGCAGGACAGGGGAACTATGGCTACACCTTC. Amino acids: CASSYAGQGNYGYTF.

The chain uses TRBV3-1 (or the pseudogene TRBV3-2) and TRBJ1-5; D unresolved. This CDR3 is built from 15 residues. V was pared by 0 bases and J by 7 bases, with 13 bases between. Germline V lookup: CDR1 LGHDT, CDR2 YNNKEL (reference sequence). This CDR3 is CASSQDFGEGQPQHF. CDR3 in DNA: TGTGCCAGCAGCCAAGATTTCGGGGAGGGACAGCCCCAGCATTTT.